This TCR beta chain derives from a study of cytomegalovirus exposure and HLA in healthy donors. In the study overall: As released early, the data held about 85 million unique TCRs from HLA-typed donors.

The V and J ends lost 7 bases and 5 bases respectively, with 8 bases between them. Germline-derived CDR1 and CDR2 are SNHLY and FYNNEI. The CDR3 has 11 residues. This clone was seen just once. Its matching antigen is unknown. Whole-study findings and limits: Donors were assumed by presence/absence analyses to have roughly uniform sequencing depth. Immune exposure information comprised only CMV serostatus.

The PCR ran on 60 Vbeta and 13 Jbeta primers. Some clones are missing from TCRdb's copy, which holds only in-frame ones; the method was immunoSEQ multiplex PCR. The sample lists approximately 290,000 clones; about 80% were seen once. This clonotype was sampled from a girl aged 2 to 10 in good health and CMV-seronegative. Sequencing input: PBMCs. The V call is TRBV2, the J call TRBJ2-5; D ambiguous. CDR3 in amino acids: CASNSYETQYF. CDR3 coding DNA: TGTGCCAGCAACAGTTACGAGACCCAGTACTTC.